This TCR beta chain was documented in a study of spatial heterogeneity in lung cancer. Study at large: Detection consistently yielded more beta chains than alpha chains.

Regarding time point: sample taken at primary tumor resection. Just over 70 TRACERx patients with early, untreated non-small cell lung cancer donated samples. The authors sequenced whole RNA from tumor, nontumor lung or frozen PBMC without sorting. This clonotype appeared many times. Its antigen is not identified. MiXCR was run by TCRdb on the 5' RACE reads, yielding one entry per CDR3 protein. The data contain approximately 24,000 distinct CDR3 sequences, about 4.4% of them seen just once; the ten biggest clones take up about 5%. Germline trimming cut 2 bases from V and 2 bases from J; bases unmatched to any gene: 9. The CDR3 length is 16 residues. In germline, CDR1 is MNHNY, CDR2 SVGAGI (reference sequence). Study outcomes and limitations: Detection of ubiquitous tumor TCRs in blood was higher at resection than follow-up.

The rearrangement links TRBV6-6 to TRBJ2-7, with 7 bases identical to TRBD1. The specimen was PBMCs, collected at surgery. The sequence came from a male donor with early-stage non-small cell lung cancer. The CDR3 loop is CASSYGGQLYPYEQYF. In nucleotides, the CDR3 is TGTGCCAGCAGTTACGGGGGACAGCTATACCCCTACGAGCAGTACTTC.